The 5 T cell receptor beta chains below come from one sample, sequenced in a study of metastatic and nonmetastatic thyroid tumors. No treatment had been given to any patient before thyroid surgery. TCRdb re-clonotyped the PCR reads via MiXCR. Of 45,000 to 65,000 clones listed, approximately 19% were seen once; the top ten hold around 3%. The sample comprised blood. The origin of the receptors is a female donor with papillary thyroid cancer or a benign thyroid nodule (not recorded which). Some clones in this sample may be carry-over from other donors' samples.

This clone was seen many times. The chain recombines TRBV12-3 or TRBV12-4 with TRBJ2-5, with D tentatively TRBD2 (5 bases). This CDR3 comprises 14 residues. V dropped 4 bases and J dropped 3 bases, with 12 bases sitting between them. The CDR3 DNA reads as TGTGCCAGCAGTTGGGTCGGGATGGAAGAGACCCAGTACTTC. This encodes CASSWVGMEETQYF.

The V and J genes are TRBV20-1 and TRBJ2-7, with a possible D match to TRBD2 (6 bases). This CDR3 has 15 residues. Germline loops: CDR1 DFQATT, CDR2 SNEGSKA (reference sequence). The V and J ends lost 0 bases and 0 bases respectively, with 12 bases between them. For the CDR3, the DNA is TGCAGTGCTAGAGATTGGGGGGTTCTCTCCTACGAGCAGTACTTC. Encoded protein: CSARDWGVLSYEQYF.

Relative to its sample, this clone is medium-sized. This specimen includes other DNA sequences encoding the same CDR3. V is TRBV6-1 and J is TRBJ1-6; no reliable D call. Looked up from germline, CDR1 is MNHNS and CDR2 is SASEGT. The CDR3 extends over 15 amino acids. CDR3 loop: CATYARTSKNSPLHF. The DNA of the CDR3 is TGTGCTACCTATGCACGGACGAGCAAGAATTCACCCCTCCACTTT.

This clone appeared a few times. Compared with germline, one end of the junction differs, possibly owing to a read error. The rearrangement joins TRBV6-2 or TRBV6-3 to TRBJ2-2; D ambiguous. The CDR3 has 14 amino acids. Germline CDR1 MNHEY, CDR2 SVGEGT. The CDR3 region is CASSYPKGTGELFF. The DNA of the CDR3 is TGTGCCAGCAGTTACCCTAAGGGAACCGGTGAGCTGTTTTTT.

This clone was seen many times. This chain uses TRBV28 with TRBJ1-1; 10 bases match TRBD1. Germline values: CDR1 MDHEN, CDR2 SYDVKM. CDR3 length: 16 residues. With V trimmed by 7 bases and J by 5 bases, 13 bases remained unmatched. The CDR3 DNA reads as TGTGCCAGCATTTCCATTTCGGGACAGGGGTCTACTGAAGCTTTCTTT. Its translation: CASISISGQGSTEAFF.